This entry lists 28 T cell receptor beta chains sequenced from one sample in a study of CD8 T cells in Susac syndrome. RNA totalling roughly 0.5 to 1 ug underwent reverse transcription with random hexamers. TCRdb called the immunoSEQ multiplex PCR reads again in MiXCR, with one record for every CDR3 protein. Of approximately 190,000 distinct CDR3 sequences in the sample, approximately 95% were seen once. Input material: CD8+ T cells from PBMCs. The receptors stem from a human donor with Susac syndrome.

This clonotype was found once. The CDR3 is CASSLTGQGQIGYNEQFF. The CDR3 bases are TGTGCCAGCAGCTTAACTGGACAGGGTCAAATCGGGTACAATGAGCAGTTCTTC. V is TRBV7-8 and J is TRBJ2-1; 8 nucleotides agree with TRBD1. Germline V gives CDR1 SGHVS, CDR2 FQNEAQ. Trimming took 2 bases from V and 4 from J; bases not matched to a gene: 13. There are 18 residues in the CDR3. The full variable domain, in which reference TRBV7-8 and TRBJ2-1 provide the parts outside the CDR3, is GAGVSQSPRYKVAKRGQDVALRCDPISGHVSLFWYQQALGQGPEFLTYFQNEAQLDKSGLPSDRFFAERPEGSVSTLKIQRTQQEDSAVYLCASSLTGQGQIGYNEQFFGPGTRLTVL.

V gene TRBV6-5 combines with J gene TRBJ1-1; a possible D gene is TRBD1 (6 bases). This CDR3 comprises 14 residues. The germline V gene encodes CDR1 MNHEY and CDR2 SVGAGI. V lost 5 bases, J lost 11 bases, and 21 bases lay in between. CDR3 sequence reads: CASSPDRVYLGAFF. CDR3 sequence (DNA): TGTGCCAGCAGTCCGGACAGAGTCTACTTGGGGGCTTTCTTT.

The rearrangement links TRBV20-1 to TRBJ2-5, with D possibly being TRBD1 or TRBD2 (6 bases each). Germline V gives CDR1 DFQATT, CDR2 SNEGSKA (reference sequence). V lost 0 bases to trimming and J lost 3 bases, with 14 bases between them. The CDR3 loop spans 15 amino acids. The DNA for the CDR3 is TGCAGTGCTAGAGATCTCTGGGGGGCCGAAGAGACCCAGTACTTC. Its protein product is CSARDLWGAEETQYF.

This clonotype was observed a single time. The J gene is TRBJ1-5, the V gene TRBV27; D perhaps matches TRBD1 (6 bases). CDR1 MNHEY and CDR2 SMNVEV come from the germline V gene (reference sequence). V lost 1 base, J lost 0 bases, and 10 bases lay in between. CDR3 length equals 16 residues. The CDR3 bases are TGTGCCAGCAGTTTATTTACGGGGGCTAGCAATCAGCCCCAGCATTTT. Its protein is CASSLFTGASNQPQHF.

This clonotype was observed once. The gene calls are TRBV5-4 and TRBJ2-1; 9 bases map to TRBD2. Germline CDR1 is SGHNT and CDR2 is YYREEE (reference sequence). The trim removed 0 bases at V and 6 bases at J, leaving 13 bases unmatched. This CDR3 region has 18 residues. CDR3 coding DNA: TGTGCCAGCAGCTTGGCTCCCTTAGCGGGAGCGTTCTTCAATGAGCAGTTCTTC. Translating it yields CASSLAPLAGAFFNEQFF.

This clonotype was detected once. The V call is TRBV7-9, the J call TRBJ1-1, with D perhaps matching TRBD1 (5 bases). Between the trimmed V and J ends, which lost 7 bases and 11 bases, there was a span of 14 bases. The germline CDR1 and CDR2 sequences are SEHNR and FQNEAQ (reference sequence). CDR3 length: 11 residues. In DNA, the CDR3 is TGTGCCAGCATTTCAGGGACCGGGGCTTTCTTT. Its translation is CASISGTGAFF. Supplemented by reference TRBV7-9 and TRBJ1-1, the full variable domain reads DTGVSQNPRHKITKRGQNVTFRCDPISEHNRLYWYRQTLGQGPEFLTYFQNEAQLEKSRLLSDRFSAERPKGSFSTLEIQRTEQGDSAMYLCASISGTGAFFGQGTRLTVV.

The chain carries TRBV12-3 or TRBV12-4 and TRBJ1-4, with no clear D. Trimming cost V 6 bases and J 5 bases, with 19 bases left between them. The CDR3 is made up of 16 amino acids. The CDR3, as DNA: TGTGCCAGCAGCCCCTGGAGCGGCGCTAAAAATGAAAAACTGTTTTTT. Translating gives CASSPWSGAKNEKLFF.

This clonotype was seen just once. The CDR3 spells CASSIARLETQYF. The CDR3 coding sequence is TGTGCCAGTAGTATCGCCAGGTTGGAGACCCAGTACTTC. V and J are TRBV19 and TRBJ2-5, with D uncertain. CDR1 and CDR2 (germline): LNHDA, SQIVND (reference sequence). Trimming removed 3 bases at V and 5 bases at J, with 10 bases between. CDR3 length equals 13 residues.

The rearrangement links TRBV7-9 to TRBJ1-1, with D possibly being TRBD1 (6 bases). Deletions cut 6 bases from V and 5 bases from J, with 16 bases between. Germline V lookup: CDR1 SEHNR, CDR2 FQNEAQ (reference sequence). The CDR3 consists of 14 residues. DNA for the CDR3: TGTGCCAGCAGTATCGGGGGCCTGGGGACTGAAGCTTTCTTT. Translated, it gives CASSIGGLGTEAFF. Variable domain in full (rest from reference TRBV7-9 and TRBJ1-1): DTGVSQNPRHKITKRGQNVTFRCDPISEHNRLYWYRQTLGQGPEFLTYFQNEAQLEKSRLLSDRFSAERPKGSFSTLEIQRTEQGDSAMYLCASSIGGLGTEAFFGQGTRLTVV.

This rearrangement joins TRBV30 to TRBJ1-1; D is undetermined. There are 13 residues in the CDR3. From germline, CDR1 is GTSNPN and CDR2 SVGIG (reference sequence). Trimming took off 4 bases at V and 5 bases at J, with 14 bases between the two ends. CDR3 region: CAWKLGSRTEAFF. The CDR3, as DNA: TGTGCCTGGAAGTTGGGGTCGAGGACTGAAGCTTTCTTT.

The J gene is TRBJ2-7, the V gene TRBV28; TRBD2 agrees at 8 bases. Germline V gene sequence: CDR1 MDHEN, CDR2 SYDVKM. The V gene end was trimmed by 5 bases and the J gene end by 3 bases; junction bases not matched to a gene: 9. This CDR3 region has 15 residues. CDR3 protein: CASSLRGRNSYEQYF. The CDR3 bases are TGTGCCAGCAGTCTCCGCGGGAGGAATAGCTACGAGCAGTACTTC.

The chain carries TRBV28 and TRBJ2-5, with D perhaps matching TRBD2 (6 bases). The V gene lost 3 bases and the J gene lost 5 bases, with 13 bases spanning the gap. The CDR3 is made up of 14 amino acids. Per germline, CDR1 MDHEN and CDR2 SYDVKM. The CDR3 region is CASSFRGMGETQYF. CDR3 coding DNA: TGTGCCAGCAGTTTCCGGGGGATGGGGGAGACCCAGTACTTC.

V is TRBV20-1 and J is TRBJ2-1, with a possible D match to TRBD1 (6 bases). This CDR3 region has 15 residues. Germline assignment: CDR1 DFQATT and CDR2 SNEGSKA (reference sequence). The germline V and J ends were trimmed by 1 base and 4 bases, with 14 bases remaining between them. The CDR3: CSARAKGDPYNEQFF. The CDR3 DNA is TGCAGTGCTAGAGCTAAGGGGGACCCTTACAATGAGCAGTTCTTC.

In this sample, this clonotype turned up once. The rearrangement joins TRBV4-1 to TRBJ2-5; D remains ambiguous. V shed 0 bases and J shed 11 bases, with 13 bases lying between them. The germline V gene has CDR1 MGHRA and CDR2 YSYEKL. This CDR3 has 13 amino acids. This CDR3 is CASSQDTVVQQYF. The CDR3, as DNA: TGCGCCAGCAGCCAAGATACGGTAGTCCAACAGTACTTC.

This clonotype was counted once. The chain combines TRBV5-4 with TRBJ1-4; possibly TRBD1 for D (6 bases). The CDR3 runs 13 residues. CDR1 is SGHNT, CDR2 YYREEE, per germline (reference sequence). The germline V and J ends were trimmed by 2 bases and 8 bases, with 10 bases remaining between them. The CDR3 DNA reads TGTGCCAGCAGCTTACAGGGACAAGAAAAACTGTTTTTT. Translating gives CASSLQGQEKLFF.

The CDR3 sequence is CASSVGGSAGSYGYTF. CDR3 DNA sequence: TGTGCCAGCAGCGTGGGAGGCTCCGCAGGGAGCTATGGCTACACCTTC. This sequence joins TRBV9 and TRBJ1-2; possible D gene TRBD1, 5 bases. Germline V lookup: CDR1 SGDLS, CDR2 YYNGEE. The CDR3 is 16 amino acids. With 2 bases removed from V and 4 bases from J, the gap between germline ends came to 18 bases.

The chain links TRBV6-5 to TRBJ2-7, with TRBD2 matching over 11 bases. Germline trimming cut 4 bases from V and 3 bases from J; bases unmatched to any gene: 5. The CDR3 extends over 15 amino acids. CDR1 and CDR2 from the germline V gene are MNHEY and SVGAGI. CDR3 residues: CASSSLAGGFYEQYF. The CDR3 region has the DNA TGTGCCAGCAGTTCGCTAGCGGGGGGTTTCTACGAGCAGTACTTC.

The chain is built from TRBV4-1 and TRBJ2-5; perhaps TRBD1 as D (5 bases). This CDR3 has 14 residues. Germline V gene data show CDR1 as MGHRA and CDR2 as YSYEKL. With 4 bases removed from V and 4 bases from J, the gap between germline ends came to 13 bases. DNA for the CDR3: TGCGCCAGCAGCCCTTATGTTAGGGGAGAGACCCAGTACTTC. Translating it yields CASSPYVRGETQYF.

The rearrangement links TRBV4-1 to TRBJ1-5, with TRBD1 as a possible D gene (6 bases). The CDR3 covers 16 residues. V shed 3 bases and J shed 2 bases, with 14 bases lying between them. Germline CDR1 is MGHRA and CDR2 is YSYEKL. The CDR3, as DNA: TGCGCCAGCAGCCAGTACGAACAGGGAGGCAATCAGCCCCAGCATTTT. Its protein is CASSQYEQGGNQPQHF.

The chain combines TRBV11-1 with TRBJ2-3; D possibly corresponds to TRBD2 (6 bases). Trimming pared 8 bases from V and 2 bases from J, leaving 17 bases between. CDR1 is SGHAT and CDR2 is FQDESV in the germline V gene (reference sequence). The CDR3 extends over 15 amino acids. DNA of the CDR3: TGTGCCAGCGGTATCCGGGGGTGGGACACAGATACGCAGTATTTT. Translation gives CASGIRGWDTDTQYF.

The V gene is TRBV27, the J gene TRBJ2-1, with D perhaps TRBD2 (5 bases). Trimming took 1 base from V and 7 from J, leaving 8 bases between them. The CDR3 is made up of 13 amino acids. In germline, CDR1 is MNHEY, CDR2 SMNVEV (reference sequence). CDR3 sequence (DNA): TGTGCCAGCAGTTTATTTTCGGGAAATGAGCAGTTCTTC. Its translation: CASSLFSGNEQFF.

The chain recombines TRBV19 with TRBJ1-2; 9 bases agree with TRBD1. Losses at the gene ends were 2 bases for V and 8 bases for J; bases not matched to a gene: 12. The V gene's germline CDR1 is LNHDA and CDR2 SQIVND (reference sequence). The CDR3 is 16 amino acids. The CDR3 DNA reads as TGTGCCAGTAGTATACGCGTGAGGACAGGGGTTGAAGGCTACACCTTC. Translated: CASSIRVRTGVEGYTF.

The J gene is TRBJ2-1, the V gene TRBV5-1; D unresolved. With 6 bases removed from V and 2 bases from J, the gap between germline ends came to 9 bases. The length of the CDR3 is 13 residues. Germline V gene sequence: CDR1 SGHRS, CDR2 YFSETQ. The CDR3 is CASMRPPYNEQFF. The CDR3 bases are TGCGCCAGCATGAGGCCCCCCTACAATGAGCAGTTCTTC.

The rearrangement joins TRBV14 to TRBJ2-7; D is uncertain. This CDR3 comprises 13 residues. Trimming removed 2 bases at V and 3 bases at J, with 8 bases between. Germline CDR1 and CDR2: SGHDN and FVKESK. DNA for the CDR3: TGTGCCAGCAGCCAAAGGTGGGTCTACGAGCAGTACTTC. Its translation is CASSQRWVYEQYF.

The chain uses TRBV7-9 and TRBJ2-1, with D tentatively TRBD2 (5 bases). The length of the CDR3 is 18 residues. Between the trimmed V and J ends, which lost 5 bases and 2 bases, there was a span of 22 bases. CDR1 is SEHNR and CDR2 is FQNEAQ in the germline V gene (reference sequence). CDR3 nucleotides: TGTGCCAGCAGCGGGGTCTCTACGGGAAGCGTAACCTACAATGAGCAGTTCTTC. Amino acid sequence: CASSGVSTGSVTYNEQFF. The variable domain in full, with the rest retrieved from reference TRBV7-9 and TRBJ2-1, is DTGVSQNPRHKITKRGQNVTFRCDPISEHNRLYWYRQTLGQGPEFLTYFQNEAQLEKSRLLSDRFSAERPKGSFSTLEIQRTEQGDSAMYLCASSGVSTGSVTYNEQFFGPGTRLTVL.

The chain links TRBV9 to TRBJ2-5; TRBD1 is a possible D gene (6 bases). The V gene lost 5 bases and the J gene lost 0 bases, with 11 bases spanning the gap. Germline lookup yields CDR1 SGDLS and CDR2 YYNGEE. The CDR3 is 14 amino acids. The CDR3 DNA follows: TGTGCCAGCAGTTTAGGGGGTCACCAAGAGACCCAGTACTTC. It is translated as CASSLGGHQETQYF.

The rearrangement joins TRBV15 to TRBJ2-7; D is perhaps TRBD2 (5 bases). Germline V gene lookup returns CDR1 LNHNV and CDR2 YYDKDF (reference sequence). CDR3 length: 14 amino acids. With 0 bases removed from V and 1 base from J, the gap between germline ends came to 7 bases. The CDR3 nucleotides read TGTGCCACCAGCAGAGAACCGGGGTCCTACGAGCAGTACTTC. As protein: CATSREPGSYEQYF.

V and J are TRBV27 and TRBJ2-5; 8 positions agree with TRBD2. CDR1 MNHEY and CDR2 SMNVEV come from the germline V gene (reference sequence). The CDR3 length is 13 residues. J gave up 4 bases and V 5 bases, and 3 bases lay outside the gene matches. CDR3 DNA: TGTGCCAGCAGTGGAGCGGGAGCAGAGACCCAGTACTTC. It is translated as CASSGAGAETQYF.